A single T cell receptor beta chain is shown here with its context. The junction departs from the called germline gene at one end, perhaps through a read error. This entry comes from a study of shared T cell receptors in the human thymus. From germline, CDR1 is SEHNR and CDR2 FQNEAQ (reference sequence). CDR3 length equals 12 residues. Clones were read by immunoSEQ multiplex PCR, and TCRdb kept only the in-frame ones, dropping some. The data show about 660,000 clones, roughly 90% seen once. These data were also filed under a second study, of human thymus T cells. According to that study: The thymus was resected at corrective cardiac surgery. Thymic and blood repertoires appeared to carry a bias in their V and J gene usage. Thymic TCR repertoires of unrelated people reportedly overlapped highly.

The receptor comes from a boy younger than two with a congenital heart defect. Sequencing was performed on thymocytes. The V call is TRBV7-9, the J call TRBJ2-1, with TRBD1 matching 8 bases. The CDR3 spells CASRRALRQGIF. For the CDR3, the DNA is TGTGCCAGCAGACGTGCGTTGAGACAGGGGATCTTC.